The 18 T cell receptor beta chains presented below share a single source sample, sequenced in a study of kidney transplant recipient with SARS-CoV-2 infection. Each CDR3 protein gets one entry after TCRdb re-called the reads with MiXCR. The sample includes roughly 250,000 distinct CDR3 sequences, 29% of them seen just once. This specimen was a blood sample, taken at baseline and on roughly day 120 from a kidney transplant recipient. Receptors originate from a young adult male patient who had COVID-19 and was a kidney transplant recipient. Some T cells may possibly be graft donor cells.

This clonotype was seen many times. The chain uses TRBV27 and TRBJ2-1; the match to TRBD1 covers 9 bases. The J segment lost 4 bases and the V segment lost 5 bases, leaving 9 bases of the junction unmatched. This CDR3 has 16 amino acids. CDR1 is MNHEY, CDR2 SMNVEV, per germline (reference sequence). The CDR3, as DNA: TGTGCCAGCAGTGACCCCGGACAGGGGACATACAATGAGCAGTTCTTC. This translates into CASSDPGQGTYNEQFF.

This clonotype appeared many times. The rearrangement joins TRBV9 to TRBJ2-5; D remains unclear. Trimming cost V 0 bases and J 3 bases, with 15 bases left between them. CDR3 length equals 16 residues. Germline V gene lookup returns CDR1 SGDLS and CDR2 YYNGEE. The CDR3 DNA reads as TGTGCCAGCAGCGTAGTGGGCAGAAGTTTTGAAGAGACCCAGTACTTC. Translating it yields CASSVVGRSFEETQYF. Supplemented by reference TRBV9 and TRBJ2-5, the full variable domain reads DSGVTQTPKHLITATGQRVTLRCSPRSGDLSVYWYQQSLDQGLQFLIQYYNGEERAKGNILERFSAQQFPDLHSELNLSSLELGDSALYFCASSVVGRSFEETQYFGPGTRLLVL.

Comments on this clonotype: A much larger clonotype is one base distant, so this may be a read error. J is TRBJ1-1 and V is TRBV27; D call uncertain. The CDR3 extends over 14 amino acids. The V end lost 5 bases, the J end lost 1 base, and 11 bases lay between the germline ends. Germline CDR1 reads MNHEY; CDR2 reads SMNVEV (reference sequence). DNA for the CDR3: TGTGCCAGCAGTACCCTCTCAGCGAACACTGAAGCTTTCTTT. Its protein product is CASSTLSANTEAFF.

Notes on this clonotype: Given a much more abundant clone one base away, this may be a read error. The chain links TRBV20-1 to TRBJ2-1; 7 bases align to TRBD1. The CDR3 totals 12 residues. The germline gives CDR1 DFQATT, CDR2 SNEGSKA (reference sequence). The CDR3 spells CSALTGPNEQLF. The CDR3 region has the DNA TGCAGTGCCTTGACAGGGCCCAATGAGCAGCTCTTC.

Comments on this clonotype: A much larger clone sits a single nucleotide away, making a read error possible. This chain links TRBV3-1 with TRBJ1-1; D is unclear. The germline CDR1 and CDR2 sequences are LGHDT and YNNKEL (reference sequence). The CDR3 is 17 residues long. V lost 5 bases to trimming and J lost 4 bases, with 23 bases between them. CDR3 DNA: TGTGCCAGCAGCAGATGGTATCTCATTTCAATTCGCACTGAAGCTTTCTTT. Translation: CASSRWYLISIRTEAFF.

This clonotype was seen repeatedly, ten times or more. The chain joins TRBV23-1 to TRBJ1-6, with D possibly TRBD1 on 5 matching bases. TRBV23-1 is filed as an ORF, its function uncertain. The CDR3 sequence is 19 residues long. Trimming pared 0 bases from V and 4 bases from J, leaving 19 bases between. Here the CDR3 DNA reads TGCGCCAGCAGTCAATCGGACAAGGGAAGAGGTCATTATAATTCACCCCTCCACTTT. Residues: CASSQSDKGRGHYNSPLHF.

To note about this clonotype: A much larger clone sits a single nucleotide away, making a read error possible. Since no conserved phenylalanine or tryptophan closes the CDR3, a read error is the likely cause. The chain has TRBV3-1 and TRBJ1-2; D remains ambiguous. Per germline, CDR1 LGHDT and CDR2 YNNKEL (reference sequence). This CDR3 region has 17 residues. The chain's CDR3 is CASSKDYTLRKTYGYTL. CDR3 in DNA: TGTGCCAGCAGCAAAGACTACACCCTTCGAAAGACCTATGGCTACACCCTC.

For this clonotype: It may be a read error: a sequence one base away is much more abundant. The genes are TRBV29-1 and TRBJ2-1; 7 bases agree with TRBD2. CDR3 length: 13 residues. Germline V CDR1 and CDR2: SQVTM, ANQGSEA. CDR3 amino acids: CSVVPGDYSEQFF. In DNA form, the CDR3 reads TGCAGCGTTGTTCCCGGGGACTACAGTGAGCAGTTCTTC.

Details on this clonotype: A much bigger clone sits one base away, suggesting this may be a read error. The genes are TRBV19 and TRBJ1-1; D unresolved. Germline V gene sequence: CDR1 LNHDA, CDR2 SQIVND (reference sequence). This CDR3 region has 14 residues. The CDR3 spells CASSEVGGRTEASF. The CDR3 nucleotides read TGTGCCAGTAGTGAAGTGGGAGGAAGAACTGAAGCTTCCTTT.

Concerning this clonotype itself: A much larger clone differs by one base, so this may be a read error. The rearrangement links TRBV6-6 to TRBJ1-2, with a weak D call TRBD1 (5 bases). Germline lookup yields CDR1 MNHNY and CDR2 SVGAGI (reference sequence). There are 14 residues in the CDR3. CDR3 bases: TGTGCCAACAGTACGGCCGGGACTCCCCGGGGCTACACCTTC. Amino acids: CANSTAGTPRGYTF.

Points on this clonotype: This may come from a read error, since a much larger clone is one base off. J is TRBJ1-2 and V is TRBV6-5; D not resolved. The CDR3 has 17 amino acids. Germline assignment: CDR1 MNHEY and CDR2 SVGAGI. In DNA form, the CDR3 reads TGTGCCAGCAGTACTGAGAGGCCTTACGGAAAGACCTATGGCTGCACCTTC. This gives the protein CASSTERPYGKTYGCTF.

Of note for this clonotype: A read error may account for a junction end that differs from germline. The gene calls are TRBV30 and TRBJ1-2; the D is unclear. Germline values: CDR1 GTSNPN, CDR2 SVGIG (reference sequence). The CDR3 has 16 amino acids. CDR3 sequence (DNA): TGTGCCTGGCCGTCATCGCGTTATAGAAAGACCTATGGCTACGCCTTC. Translated: CAWPSSRYRKTYGYAF.

This clonotype has ten or more counts. The chain uses TRBV10-3 and TRBJ1-3; D might be TRBD1 (6 bases). The V and J ends lost 6 bases and 2 bases respectively, with 8 bases between them. This CDR3 is built from 13 residues. CDR1 and CDR2 (germline): ENHRY, SYGVKD. The CDR3 loop reads CAIRGQTGNTIYF. The CDR3 region has the DNA TGTGCCATCAGAGGACAGACTGGAAACACCATATATTTT.

Comments on this clonotype: A much bigger clone sits one base away, suggesting this may be a read error. The chain carries TRBV6-6 and TRBJ1-2; D unclear. Looked up from germline, CDR1 is MNHNY and CDR2 is SVGAGI (reference sequence). This CDR3 region has 17 residues. Here the CDR3 reads CASSWSLGGRKTYGYAF. The CDR3 coding sequence is TGTGCCAGCAGTTGGTCGTTAGGTGGGAGAAAGACCTATGGCTACGCCTTC.

The rearrangement joins TRBV5-1 to TRBJ2-1; D is ambiguous. CDR1 and CDR2 (germline): SGHRS, YFSETQ. The CDR3 covers 11 residues. V was shortened by 7 bases and J by 9 bases, with 11 bases between the two germline ends. DNA of the CDR3: TGCGCCAGCCGTAGCATAGGTGAGCAGTTCTTC. Translating it yields CASRSIGEQFF.

In this sample, this clonotype turned up many times. V usage is TRBV7-6 and J usage is TRBJ1-2; D remains ambiguous. Per germline, CDR1 SGHVS and CDR2 FNYEAQ. The length of the CDR3 is 17 residues. V shed 5 bases and J shed 4 bases, with 23 bases lying between them. The chain's CDR3 is CASSNKGESRKTYGYTF. The CDR3 bases are TGTGCCAGCAGCAACAAGGGTGAATCTCGAAAGACCTATGGCTACACCTTC.

This clonotype was counted many times. This chain connects TRBV7-9 to TRBJ1-6; 10 nucleotides align to TRBD1. Germline V gene data show CDR1 as SEHNR and CDR2 as FQNEAQ (reference sequence). Losses at the gene ends were 1 base for V and 10 bases for J; bases not matched to a gene: 4. The length of the CDR3 is 15 residues. DNA for the CDR3: TGTGCCAGCAGCTTAGAGACAGGGGGCGAATCACCCCTCCACTTT. It yields the protein CASSLETGGESPLHF.

About this clonotype itself: This may be a read error: a much more frequent sequence differs by one nucleotide. No conserved phenylalanine or tryptophan is present at the end of the CDR3, so a read error is the likely explanation. J is TRBJ2-5 and V is TRBV3-1, with a tentative D call TRBD1 (5 bases). Germline V lookup: CDR1 LGHDT, CDR2 YNNKEL (reference sequence). The CDR3 loop spans 17 amino acids. The ends were cut back, 5 bases at V and 5 bases at J, with 24 bases in the middle. The CDR3 region has the DNA TGTGCCAGCAGCAGGGGCGGTCCCATTTCTTTCTCTGAGACCCAGTACTAC. It encodes CASSRGGPISFSETQYY.